The clone carrying this T cell receptor beta chain appeared a few times. What it recognizes is unknown. The data were taken from a study of cytomegalovirus exposure and HLA in healthy donors. Study-wide results and caveats: Likely technical artifact: a cluster of highly shared sequence variants.

Amplification used 60 Vbeta primers and 13 Jbeta primers. Some clones are missing from TCRdb's copy, which holds only in-frame ones; the method was immunoSEQ multiplex PCR. The table includes some 120,000 clones, roughly 9% detected once. The CDR3 runs 12 residues. The sequencing input was PBMCs. This receptor was identified in a woman aged 40 to 49 in good health and CMV-seropositive. The rearrangement links TRBV12-1 to TRBJ1-1. TRBV12-1 is shown as a pseudogene. The CDR3 is CASSPSNTEAFF. CDR3 sequence (DNA): TGTGCCAGCAGCCCGTCGAACACTGAAGCTTTCTTT.